The T cell receptor (beta chain) under discussion was sequenced for a study of identical twins. Study outcomes and limitations: Insertions were reduced in abundant cord blood beta clonotypes but not in memory repertoires. Invariant cells of the MAIT and iNKT types might have partly distorted the zero-insertion analyses.

MiXCR, applied by TCRdb to the 5' RACE reads, yields one record per CDR3 protein. The data hold about 250,000 distinct CDR3 sequences, with 7.5% observed a single time. This clonotype came up a few times. Its antigen remains unidentified. Germline lookup yields CDR1 KGHDR and CDR2 SFDVKD. The J segment lost 0 bases and the V segment lost 4 bases, leaving 8 bases of the junction unmatched. The length of the CDR3 is 19 residues. This same sample was also part of a study on yellow fever vaccine responses in identical twins.

The chain combines TRBV24-1 with TRBJ2-1; 13 bases are a match to TRBD2. The sequenced material came from CD8+ T cells sorted from blood. This receptor was obtained from a woman aged 18-35 years in good health. The CDR3 sequence is CATSERTSGGLISYNEQFF. The CDR3 region has the DNA TGTGCCACCAGTGAAAGGACTAGCGGGGGCCTGATCTCCTACAATGAGCAGTTCTTC.